The clone carrying this T cell receptor (beta chain) was counted ten times or more. Its ends do not fully match the called genes, so a read error is possible. The data are from a study of early T cells in non-severe SARS-CoV-2 infection. Unique molecular identifiers were attached to individual cDNA molecules. TCRdb redid the calling of the 5' RACE reads with MiXCR, one entry per CDR3 protein. The data show 50,000 to 60,000 distinct CDR3 sequences, roughly 10% seen once. The CDR3 sequence is 16 residues long. Germline assignment: CDR1 SNHLY and CDR2 FYNNEI. The specimen sequenced was whole blood. The sequence came from an adult who was a healthcare worker with PCR-confirmed SARS-CoV-2 infection or an uninfected control (not recorded which). The chain carries TRBV2 and TRBJ2-1; TRBD1 matches 8 bases. This CDR3 is CASSRIGQGSFNEQFF. CDR3 DNA sequence: TGTGCCAGCAGCCGCATTGGACAGGGATCCTTCAATGAGCAGTTCTTC.